The 25 T cell receptor beta chains below were found in one sample sequenced in a study of blood T cell repertoires in COVID-19. Assay: immunoSEQ multiplex PCR; the TCRdb copy retains only in-frame clones and omits some. The sample shows roughly 400,000 clones, about 86% of them seen only once. Input material: PBMCs or T cells enriched from blood (not recorded which). The source of these receptors is a woman aged 50 to 65 who had recovered from COVID-19.

The genes are TRBV7-2 and TRBJ1-3; D is possibly TRBD1 (5 bases). The CDR3 runs 16 residues. V dropped 1 base and J dropped 0 bases, with 10 bases sitting between them. CDR1 SGHTA and CDR2 FQGNSA come from the germline V gene. Written as DNA, the CDR3 is TGTGCCAGCAGCTTAGGGCAGGGAAGCTCTGGAAACACCATATATTTT. It is translated as CASSLGQGSSGNTIYF.

The chain uses TRBV6-1 and TRBJ1-2, with D possibly matching TRBD1 (6 bases). Trimming removed 1 base from V and 7 bases from J, with 13 bases in between. From germline, CDR1 is MNHNS and CDR2 SASEGT. CDR3 size: 14 residues. The CDR3 here is CASSEGTALSGYTF. CDR3 in DNA: TGTGCCAGCAGTGAAGGGACAGCCCTCTCTGGCTACACCTTC.

A few counts support this clone. V is TRBV25-1 and J is TRBJ1-1, with a weak D call TRBD1 (6 bases). This CDR3 has 17 residues. Germline CDR1 MGHDK, CDR2 SYGVNS. The ends were cut back, 5 bases at V and 1 base at J, with 20 bases in the middle. CDR3 nucleotides: TGTGCCAGCAGTCACCCACTTGGGGGCGGTAAGAACACTGAAGCTTTCTTT. Amino acids: CASSHPLGGGKNTEAFF.

V gene TRBV19 combines with J gene TRBJ1-1, with D uncertain. CDR1 and CDR2 from the germline V gene are LNHDA and SQIVND (reference sequence). Trimming cost V 7 bases and J 3 bases, with 12 bases left between them. This CDR3 is built from 13 residues. CDR3 DNA: TGTGCCAGTATCCCACGGGGAGACACTGAAGCTTTCTTT. Translated: CASIPRGDTEAFF.

Concerning this clone: Other DNA sequences in this specimen translate into the identical CDR3. V and J are TRBV3-1 (or the pseudogene TRBV3-2) and TRBJ2-2; D uncertain. The CDR3 is 13 amino acids. The V and J ends lost 4 bases and 1 base respectively, with 4 bases between them. Germline values: CDR1 LGHDT, CDR2 YNNKEL (reference sequence). In DNA, the CDR3 is TGTGCCAGCAGCCGTCAGAACACCGGGGAGCTGTTTTTT. This gives the protein CASSRQNTGELFF.

The rearrangement links TRBV27 to TRBJ1-5; 7 bases fit TRBD1. The CDR3 runs 13 residues. Looked up from germline, CDR1 is MNHEY and CDR2 is SMNVEV (reference sequence). V shed 8 bases and J 4 bases; nucleotides not matched to a gene: 5. This chain's CDR3 is CASGDSYNQPQHF. Here the CDR3 DNA reads TGTGCCAGCGGGGACAGTTATAATCAGCCCCAGCATTTT.

This clone has more than one count but fewer than ten. The J gene is TRBJ2-5, the V gene TRBV28; the match to TRBD1 covers 7 bases. The trim removed 6 bases at V and 7 bases at J, leaving 14 bases unmatched. Germline V CDR1 and CDR2: MDHEN, SYDVKM. The CDR3 covers 15 residues. CDR3 DNA sequence: TGTGCCAGCAGACACCAAACAGGGGTCTGGGGGACCCAGTACTTC. The encoded protein is CASRHQTGVWGTQYF.

This clone was seen a single time. This chain connects TRBV2 to TRBJ1-1; the D gene is possibly TRBD1 (6 bases). Trimming took off 5 bases at V and 0 bases at J, with 16 bases between the two ends. The germline V gene has CDR1 SNHLY and CDR2 FYNNEI. This CDR3 contains 16 residues. The chain's CDR3 is CASSPTGPLMNTEAFF. In DNA form, the CDR3 reads TGTGCCAGCAGTCCAACAGGGCCCCTGATGAACACTGAAGCTTTCTTT. Full variable domain (rest looked up from reference TRBV2 and TRBJ1-1): EPEVTQTPSHQVTQMGQEVILRCVPISNHLYFYWYRQILGQKVEFLVSFYNNEISEKSEIFDDQFSVERPDGSNFTLKIRSTKLEDSAMYFCASSPTGPLMNTEAFFGQGTRLTVV.

The chain links TRBV7-9 to TRBJ1-2; 9 bases fit TRBD1. Per the germline V gene, CDR1 is SEHNR and CDR2 is FQNEAQ (reference sequence). The CDR3 is made up of 14 amino acids. J lost 8 bases, V lost 5 bases, and 9 bases had no gene match. In DNA form, the CDR3 reads TGTGCCAGCAGCCCAAGGACAGGGGTAGAAGGCTACACCTTC. Translating it yields CASSPRTGVEGYTF.

Concerning this clone: Other nucleotide sequences in the sample specify the same CDR3. V usage is TRBV27 and J usage is TRBJ1-3; weak D call: TRBD1 (5 bases). Germline assignment: CDR1 MNHEY and CDR2 SMNVEV (reference sequence). The CDR3 length is 14 residues. Deletions cut 2 bases from V and 0 bases from J, with 5 bases between. The CDR3 DNA is TGTGCCAGCAGTTTAAGGGGCTCTGGAAACACCATATATTTT. Translation: CASSLRGSGNTIYF.

Only one count was recorded for this clone. V gene TRBV7-6 combines with J gene TRBJ1-1; a weak D match, TRBD1 (6 bases). V dropped 5 bases and J dropped 0 bases, with 10 bases sitting between them. Germline CDR1 SGHVS, CDR2 FNYEAQ. The CDR3 covers 14 residues. The CDR3 DNA sequence: TGTGCCAGCAGCCCTGGACAGATGAACACTGAAGCTTTCTTT. Translated, it gives CASSPGQMNTEAFF.

V and J are TRBV6-5 and TRBJ2-7; TRBD2 might be the D (7 bases). This CDR3 has 13 residues. Trimming removed 6 bases at V and 3 bases at J, with 12 bases between. Germline CDR1 reads MNHEY; CDR2 reads SVGAGI. DNA for the CDR3: TGTGCCAGCAGGGGAGGGGGGGACTACGAGCAGTACTTC. It translates to CASRGGGDYEQYF.

The J gene is TRBJ2-1, the V gene TRBV29-1; tentative D call: TRBD2 (5 bases). Trimming pared 4 bases from V and 1 base from J, leaving 11 bases between. This CDR3 contains 14 residues. Germline V lookup: CDR1 SQVTM, CDR2 ANQGSEA. The CDR3 nucleotides are TGCAGCGTTGCGGGGAGTGGTTCCTACAATGAGCAGTTCTTC. This sequence encodes CSVAGSGSYNEQFF.

This sequence joins TRBV9 and TRBJ1-6; no clear D gene. This CDR3 has 13 residues. Germline loops: CDR1 SGDLS, CDR2 YYNGEE. V shed 0 bases and J shed 9 bases, with 7 bases lying between them. The CDR3 sequence is CASSVGEISPLHF. The CDR3 region has the DNA TGTGCCAGCAGCGTAGGCGAGATTTCACCCCTCCACTTT.

V and J are TRBV19 and TRBJ1-5; 9 nucleotides align to TRBD1. Germline V gene lookup returns CDR1 LNHDA and CDR2 SQIVND (reference sequence). The CDR3 covers 14 residues. V lost 5 bases, J lost 7 bases, and 6 bases stayed unmatched. The CDR3 protein is CASSYRGLGQPQHF. The CDR3 DNA follows: TGTGCCAGTAGTTACAGGGGGCTTGGACAGCCCCAGCATTTT.

V and J are TRBV14 and TRBJ2-2; the D gene is possibly TRBD1 (6 bases). V lost 3 bases and J 1 base, leaving 9 bases between the germline ends. CDR1 is SGHDN and CDR2 is FVKESK in the germline V gene. The CDR3 sequence is 15 residues long. The CDR3: CASSQLQGNTGELFF. The CDR3 nucleotides are TGTGCCAGCAGCCAGTTACAGGGGAACACCGGGGAGCTGTTTTTT.

The rearrangement links TRBV10-3 to TRBJ2-5, with TRBD2 identical over 8 bases. Germline lookup yields CDR1 ENHRY and CDR2 SYGVKD. This CDR3 has 15 residues. V was pared by 0 bases and J by 7 bases, with 7 bases of the junction left unmatched. CDR3 region: CAISESKSGGWTQYF. The CDR3 DNA reads as TGTGCCATCAGTGAGTCGAAGAGCGGGGGTTGGACCCAGTACTTC.

The CDR3 reads CAAISQRLTNTEAFF. CDR3 sequence (DNA): TGTGCCGCCATATCACAAAGACTGACGAACACTGAAGCTTTCTTT. This chain uses TRBV28 with TRBJ1-1; no clear D gene. Germline loops: CDR1 MDHEN, CDR2 SYDVKM. Trimming stripped 11 bases from V and 1 base from J, with 20 bases between. This CDR3 comprises 15 residues.

The chain recombines TRBV6-5 with TRBJ1-2, with a weak D call TRBD1 (5 bases). CDR1 MNHEY and CDR2 SVGAGI come from the germline V gene. There are 14 residues in the CDR3. Trimming removed 6 bases at V and 4 bases at J, with 15 bases between. The CDR3 region has the DNA TGTGCCAGCAGCGGGGGTGAAGGTGTCTATGGCTACACCTTC. Its protein is CASSGGEGVYGYTF.

The rearrangement joins TRBV5-1 to TRBJ2-2; D remains ambiguous. The CDR3 sequence is 16 residues long. V was cut by 1 base and J by 1 base, with 11 bases left in between. In germline, CDR1 is SGHRS, CDR2 YFSETQ. Here the CDR3 DNA reads TGCGCCAGCAGCTTGTACCTACTTGGGAACACCGGGGAGCTGTTTTTT. Translation: CASSLYLLGNTGELFF.

The V call is TRBV5-1, the J call TRBJ2-2; 8 nucleotides match TRBD1. Trimming at V came to 4 bases and at J to 1 base, leaving 6 bases not matched to a gene. The CDR3 runs to 16 residues. Germline lookup yields CDR1 SGHRS and CDR2 YFSETQ. This chain's CDR3 is CASSPNGQGNTGELFF. The CDR3 coding sequence is TGCGCCAGCAGCCCAAATGGACAGGGGAACACCGGGGAGCTGTTTTTT.

The chain combines TRBV6-2 or TRBV6-3 with TRBJ1-1; 8 nucleotides match TRBD1. The CDR3 is 13 residues long. The V segment lost 2 bases and the J segment 7 bases; nucleotides outside the gene matches: 3. Germline V CDR1 and CDR2: MNHEY, SVGEGT. CDR3 bases: TGTGCCAGCAGTTACCCGGACAGGGTTGAAGCTTTCTTT. This encodes CASSYPDRVEAFF.

V usage is TRBV5-1 and J usage is TRBJ1-4; tentative D call: TRBD1 (5 bases). This CDR3 is built from 15 residues. Germline values: CDR1 SGHRS, CDR2 YFSETQ. V was clipped by 0 bases and J by 8 bases, with 14 bases between them. The DNA for the CDR3 is TGCGCCAGCAGCTTGGAGTCGGACCGGGGGGAAAAACTGTTTTTT. This translates into CASSLESDRGEKLFF.

This clone was picked up a small number of times. The J gene is TRBJ1-2, the V gene TRBV19; possible D gene TRBD1, 6 bases. The V end lost 1 base, the J end lost 2 bases, and 8 bases lay between the germline ends. Germline-derived CDR1 and CDR2 are LNHDA and SQIVND (reference sequence). This CDR3 region has 14 residues. In DNA form, the CDR3 reads TGTGCCAGTAGTATAGGCACAGGGAACTATGGCTACACCTTC. It specifies CASSIGTGNYGYTF. The whole variable domain, filled in from reference TRBV19 and TRBJ1-2, reads DGGITQSPKYLFRKEGQNVTLSCEQNLNHDAMYWYRQDPGQGLRLIYYSQIVNDFQKGDIAEGYSVSREKKESFPLTVTSAQKNPTAFYLCASSIGTGNYGYTFGSGTRLTVV.

The rearrangement joins TRBV7-9 to TRBJ1-1, with 8 bases aligning to TRBD1. The germline V gene encodes CDR1 SEHNR and CDR2 FQNEAQ (reference sequence). The trim removed 5 bases at V and 5 bases at J, leaving 7 bases unmatched. The CDR3 is 14 amino acids. The CDR3 sequence is CASSAGGTWTEAFF. The CDR3 DNA is TGTGCCAGCAGCGCAGGGGGCACGTGGACTGAAGCTTTCTTT.